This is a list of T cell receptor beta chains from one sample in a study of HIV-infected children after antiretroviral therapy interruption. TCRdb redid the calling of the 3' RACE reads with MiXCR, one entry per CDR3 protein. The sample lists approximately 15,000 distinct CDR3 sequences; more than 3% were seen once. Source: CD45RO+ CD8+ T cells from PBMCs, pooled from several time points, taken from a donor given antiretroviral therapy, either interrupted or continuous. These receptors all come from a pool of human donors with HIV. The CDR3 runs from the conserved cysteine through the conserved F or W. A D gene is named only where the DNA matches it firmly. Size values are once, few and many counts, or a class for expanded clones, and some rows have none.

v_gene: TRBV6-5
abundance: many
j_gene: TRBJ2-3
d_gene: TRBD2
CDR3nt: TGTGCCAGCAGTTACCGAACTAGCGGGTATGGTCATAGCACAGATACGCAGTATTTT
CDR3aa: CASSYRTSGYGHSTDTQYF

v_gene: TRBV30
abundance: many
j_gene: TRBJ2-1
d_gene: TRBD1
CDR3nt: TGTGCCTGGAGTTTACAGGGGTACTACAATGAGCAGTTCTTC
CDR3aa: CAWSLQGYYNEQFF

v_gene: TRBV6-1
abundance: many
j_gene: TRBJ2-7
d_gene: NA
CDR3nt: TGTGCCAGCAGTGATGCAGGGACGGCCTACGAGCAGTACTTC
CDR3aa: CASSDAGTAYEQYF

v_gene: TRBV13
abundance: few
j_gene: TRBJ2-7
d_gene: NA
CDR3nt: TGTGCCAGCAGCCGGAGCAGCGGTGAGGATGGTTACGAGCAGTACTTC
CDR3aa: CASSRSSGEDGYEQYF

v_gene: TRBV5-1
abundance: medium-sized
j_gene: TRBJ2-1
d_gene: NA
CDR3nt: TGCGCCAGCAGCTTGGTGGGGGGAGGAACCTACAATGAGCAGTTCTTC
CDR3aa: CASSLVGGGTYNEQFF

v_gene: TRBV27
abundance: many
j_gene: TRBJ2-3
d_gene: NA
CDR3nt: TGTGCCAGCACCAAAGAAGGACTACCGAGCACAGATACGCAGTATTTT
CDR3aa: CASTKEGLPSTDTQYF

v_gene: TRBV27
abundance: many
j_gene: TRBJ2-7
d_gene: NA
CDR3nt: TGTGCCAGCAGTACTCGGACGGGTGAGCAGTACTTC
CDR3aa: CASSTRTGEQYF

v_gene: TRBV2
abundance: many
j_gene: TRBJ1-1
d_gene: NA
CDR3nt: TGTGCCAGCAGTGATCGGGTCACGGATGAAGCTTTCTTT
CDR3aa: CASSDRVTDEAFF

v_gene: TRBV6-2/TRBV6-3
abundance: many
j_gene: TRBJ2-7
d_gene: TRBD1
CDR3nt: TGTGCCAGCAGTTACTCGACTCAGAAGGGACAGGGACTGAGCGAGCAGTACTTC
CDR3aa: CASSYSTQKGQGLSEQYF

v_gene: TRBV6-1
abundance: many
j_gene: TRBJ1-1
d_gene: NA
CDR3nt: TGTGCCAGCAGTGAAGGACAGGAGAACACTGAAGCTTTCTTT
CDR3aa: CASSEGQENTEAFF

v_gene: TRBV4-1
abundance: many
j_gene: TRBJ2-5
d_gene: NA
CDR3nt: TGCGCCAGCAGCCAGGCAGAGACCCAGTACTTC
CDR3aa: CASSQAETQYF

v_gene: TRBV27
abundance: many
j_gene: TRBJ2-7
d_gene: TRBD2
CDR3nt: TGTGCCAGCAGACTAGCGGGGGGGACCTACGAGCAGTACTTC
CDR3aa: CASRLAGGTYEQYF

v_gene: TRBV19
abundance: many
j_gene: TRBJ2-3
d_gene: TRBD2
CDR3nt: TGTGCCAGTAGGGGACTAGCAACAGATACGCAGTATTTT
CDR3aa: CASRGLATDTQYF

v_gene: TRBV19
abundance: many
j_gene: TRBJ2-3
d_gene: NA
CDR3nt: TGTGCCAGTAGTAACTACGCGTTCGACACAGATACGCAGTATTTT
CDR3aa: CASSNYAFDTDTQYF

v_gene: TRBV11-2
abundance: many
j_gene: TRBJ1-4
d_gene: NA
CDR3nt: TGTGCCAGCAGCCACGAAGTACCCATGGGAAAACTGTTTTTT
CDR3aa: CASSHEVPMGKLFF

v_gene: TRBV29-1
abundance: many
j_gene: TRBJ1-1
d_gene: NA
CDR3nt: TGCAGCGTCCCTCGTGGGGGGCAGGCCACTGAAGCTTTCTTT
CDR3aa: CSVPRGGQATEAFF

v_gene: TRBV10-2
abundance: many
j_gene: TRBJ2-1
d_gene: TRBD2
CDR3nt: TGCGCCAGCAGTCCGACTAGCGGGGTCCCCAATGAGCAGTTCTTC
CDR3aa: CASSPTSGVPNEQFF

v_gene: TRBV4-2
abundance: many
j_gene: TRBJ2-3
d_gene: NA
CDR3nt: TGTGCCAGCAGCCAAGAGGACTCGCGCACAGATACGCAGTATTTT
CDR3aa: CASSQEDSRTDTQYF

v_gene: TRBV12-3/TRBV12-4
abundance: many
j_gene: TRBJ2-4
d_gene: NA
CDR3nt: TGTGCCAGCAGTTCACCTCGGGGGCCAAAAAACATTCAGTACTTC
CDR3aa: CASSSPRGPKNIQYF

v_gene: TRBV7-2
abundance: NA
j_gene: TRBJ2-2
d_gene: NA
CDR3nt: TGTGCCAGCCCCCAGGGGGGCTCGGACGGGGAGCTGTTTTTT
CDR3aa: CASPQGGSDGELFF

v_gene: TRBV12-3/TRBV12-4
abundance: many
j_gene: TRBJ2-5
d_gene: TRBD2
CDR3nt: TGTGCCAGCAGTTCGTCCAAAACTAGCGGGGAGCAAGAGACCCAGTACTTC
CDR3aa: CASSSSKTSGEQETQYF

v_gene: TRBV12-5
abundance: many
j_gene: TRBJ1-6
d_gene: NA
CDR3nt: TGTGCTACTGAGACCGCATCCCACTTT
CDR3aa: CATETASHF

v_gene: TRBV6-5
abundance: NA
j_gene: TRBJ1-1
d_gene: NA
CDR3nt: TGTGCCAGCAGTTCCATGGTCGGGGGGAACACTGAAGCTTTCTTT
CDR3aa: CASSSMVGGNTEAFF